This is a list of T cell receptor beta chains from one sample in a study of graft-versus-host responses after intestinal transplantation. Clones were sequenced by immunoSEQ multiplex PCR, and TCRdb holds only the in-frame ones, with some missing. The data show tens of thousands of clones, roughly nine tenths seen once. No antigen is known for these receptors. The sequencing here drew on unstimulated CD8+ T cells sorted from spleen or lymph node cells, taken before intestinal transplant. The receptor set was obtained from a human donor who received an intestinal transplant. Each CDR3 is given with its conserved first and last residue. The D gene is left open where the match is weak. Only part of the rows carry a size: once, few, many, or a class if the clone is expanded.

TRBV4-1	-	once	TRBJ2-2	TGCGCCAGCAGCCAAGATGTCGCGCTGGCGGGTATCACCGGGGAGCTGTTTTTT	CASSQDVALAGITGELFF
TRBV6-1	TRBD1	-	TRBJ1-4	TGTGCCAGCACTACGACAGGGGGTAATGAAAAACTGTTTTTT	CASTTTGGNEKLFF
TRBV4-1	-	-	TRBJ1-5	TGCGCCAGCAGCCAAGACACCAATACAGGGATCTTTCAGCCCCAGCATTTT	CASSQDTNTGIFQPQHF
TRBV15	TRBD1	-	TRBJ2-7	TGTGCCACTTCCCCGGGACAGGGTACCTACGAGCAGTACTTC	CATSPGQGTYEQYF
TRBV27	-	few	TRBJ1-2	TGTGCCAGCAGCTCTTGGCAGGATGATGAAGCTAACTATGGCTACACCTTC	CASSSWQDDEANYGYTF
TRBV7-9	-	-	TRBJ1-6	TGTGCCAGCAGCTTAGCAGGGGATGGTTCACCCCTCCACTTT	CASSLAGDGSPLHF
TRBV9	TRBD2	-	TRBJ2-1	TGTGCCAGCAGCCCTACCGGACTAGCGGAGAAGAATGAGCAGTTCTTC	CASSPTGLAEKNEQFF
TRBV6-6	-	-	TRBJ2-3	TGTGCCAGCAGTTACTCGGGGGCCTTCACAGATACGCAGTATTTT	CASSYSGAFTDTQYF
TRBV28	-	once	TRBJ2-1	TGTGCCGCAAAGAGCCCGGGGGACAATGAGCAGTTCTTC	CAAKSPGDNEQFF
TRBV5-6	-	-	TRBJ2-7	TGTGCCAGCAGCCTGGGAGCAGGTCCCTACGAGCAGTACTTC	CASSLGAGPYEQYF
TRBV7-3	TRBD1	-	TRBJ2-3	TGTGCCAGCAGCCCTGGGACAGGGGGAACAGATACGCAGTATTTT	CASSPGTGGTDTQYF
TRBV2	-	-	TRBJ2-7	TGTGCCAGCAGTGAAGGGGGAGGCGGCGAGCAGTACTTC	CASSEGGGGEQYF
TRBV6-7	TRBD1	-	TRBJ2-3	TGTGCCAGCAGTTACTCGATTTTTGGGACAGGGTACACAGATACGCAGTATTTT	CASSYSIFGTGYTDTQYF
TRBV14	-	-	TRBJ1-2	TGTGCCAGCAGCCCAAACTGGGGGGTCGCATATGGCTACACCTTC	CASSPNWGVAYGYTF
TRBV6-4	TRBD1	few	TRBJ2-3	TGTGCCAGCAGTGAGGGACAGGACACAGATACGCAGTATTTT	CASSEGQDTDTQYF
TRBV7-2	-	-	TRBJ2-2	TGTGCCAGCGGGCACACCGGGGAGCTGTTTTTT	CASGHTGELFF
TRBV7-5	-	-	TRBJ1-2	TGTGCCAGAAGCTTAGTCAGTGTGGGGGCGAGGTACACCTTC	CARSLVSVGARYTF
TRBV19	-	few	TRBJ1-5	TGTGCCAGTAGTATCCTGCCGACTGCCGGTCAAGAGCCCCAGCATTTT	CASSILPTAGQEPQHF
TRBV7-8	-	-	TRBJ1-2	TGTGCCAGCAGCTTAGGGAGGGAATTACATGGCTACACCTTC	CASSLGRELHGYTF
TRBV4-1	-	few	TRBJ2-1	TGCGCCAGCAGCCAATCCCAGGGGAATGAGCAGTTCTTC	CASSQSQGNEQFF
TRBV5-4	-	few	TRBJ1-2	TGTGCCAGCAGCTTCCGGGGGTTTGACTATGGCTACACCTTC	CASSFRGFDYGYTF
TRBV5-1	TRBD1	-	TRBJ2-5	TGCGCCAGCAGCAATGGAGAGGGGGCAGCCGGAGAGACCCAGTACTTC	CASSNGEGAAGETQYF